This TCR beta chain is from a study of blood T cell repertoires in COVID-19. On the study more broadly: From the United States, Italy and Spain came samples of acute and convalescent COVID-19. Sample material is recorded as cDNA or gDNA derived from T cells, B-cell-depleted T cells, or PBMCs.

Seattle's enrolled individuals joined amid active infection and were then monitored longitudinally. In the authors' methods: Estimation of nucleated cell counts was performed using reference gene primer amplification. The repertoire was sequenced with immunoSEQ multiplex PCR; TCRdb's copy has only in-frame clones and lacks some. That table gives V, J and clone size, and the DNA gave D and trimming. The sample consists of under 150,000 clones, 85% to 90% of them appearing once. This clonotype was sampled from a woman aged 55-69 years with COVID-19, enrolled during active disease. Sequences were obtained from peripheral blood.

As DNA, the CDR3 is TGTGCCAGCAGCTTCGGGGGGGGAAGCACTGAAGCTTTCTTT. Its translation: CASSFGGGSTEAFF. The chain couples TRBV11-3 to TRBJ1-1, with TRBD1 as a possible D gene (5 bases). Germline values: CDR1 SGHNT, CDR2 YENEEA. V was shortened by 3 bases and J by 4 bases, with 12 bases between the two germline ends. The CDR3 runs 14 residues.